This TCR beta chain was sequenced in a study of blood T cells in healthy people across ages. Findings and limits, study-wide: TCR beta diversity correlated strongly with naive T cell percentage.

The use of a sample-barcoded 5' primer and a J-beta primer mix characterized a second PCR of about 7 to 12 cycles. TCRdb called the 5' RACE reads again in MiXCR, with one record for every CDR3 protein. The repertoire holds about 720,000 distinct CDR3 sequences, with about 24% as singletons. From germline, CDR1 is KGHDR and CDR2 SFDVKD. Deletions cut 4 bases from V and 7 bases from J, with 13 bases between. The CDR3 contains 14 residues. Note on this clonotype: Its specificity is unknown.

The specimen sequenced was blood. The chain uses TRBV24-1 and TRBJ2-1; D tentatively reads TRBD1 or TRBD2 (5 bases each). The source is a man aged 65 to 85 in good health. This CDR3 is CATSDPSGTNEQFF. DNA of the CDR3: TGTGCCACCAGTGACCCATCCGGGACGAATGAGCAGTTCTTC.